The 32 T cell receptor beta chains below all came from one sample that was sequenced in a study of T cells in Graves' hyperthyroidism and ophthalmopathy. TCR beta CDR3 regions were amplified from RNA. Primed by the HTBI set, a first-round RT-PCR was run on the TCR CDR3. MiXCR was run by TCRdb on the multiplex PCR reads, yielding one entry per CDR3 protein. The sample consists of 90,000 to 120,000 distinct CDR3 sequences, roughly 15% of them appearing once. Material: blood. These receptor sequences come from a woman aged 45-65 years with Graves' hyperthyroidism.

This clonotype was seen many times. V usage is TRBV12-3 or TRBV12-4 and J usage is TRBJ1-5; D not resolved. The length of the CDR3 is 15 residues. V lost 3 bases to trimming and J lost 3 bases, with 12 bases between them. The CDR3, as DNA: TGTGCCAGCAGTTTTCGGAATGGGGTCAATCAGCCCCAGCATTTT. Translating it yields CASSFRNGVNQPQHF.

The chain combines TRBV19 with TRBJ2-2, with a tentative D call TRBD2 (5 bases). This CDR3 is 14 amino acids long. V lost 3 bases and J 4 bases, leaving 9 bases between the germline ends. Germline loops: CDR1 LNHDA, CDR2 SQIVND (reference sequence). The CDR3 region has the DNA TGTGCCAGTAGTATGACGGGAAGCACCGGGGAGCTGTTTTTT. It specifies CASSMTGSTGELFF.

This clonotype was detected many times. V usage is TRBV7-2 and J usage is TRBJ2-3; D remains ambiguous. Trimming took 1 base from V and 6 from J, leaving 11 bases between them. Germline V gene sequence: CDR1 SGHTA, CDR2 FQGNSA. This CDR3 is 14 amino acids long. Here the CDR3 reads CASSLGDSLDTQYF. In DNA, the CDR3 is TGTGCCAGCAGCTTAGGAGATTCCCTGGATACGCAGTATTTT.

This clonotype was counted at least ten times. The rearrangement links TRBV20-1 to TRBJ1-1; D is possibly TRBD1 (6 bases). CDR3 length: 14 residues. The ends were cut back, 1 base at V and 8 bases at J, with 17 bases in the middle. Germline V lookup: CDR1 DFQATT, CDR2 SNEGSKA (reference sequence). The CDR3 protein is CSARGGGQGREAFF. Here the CDR3 DNA reads TGCAGTGCTAGAGGGGGCGGGCAGGGGAGAGAAGCTTTCTTT.

V usage is TRBV11-2 and J usage is TRBJ2-1; TRBD2 aligns across 8 bases. CDR3 length equals 14 residues. The junction had 5 bases not matched to a gene; V was cut back by 2 bases and J by 8 bases. In germline, CDR1 is SGHAT, CDR2 FQNNGV. The CDR3 sequence is CASSLLGSGDEQFF. The CDR3, as DNA: TGTGCCAGCAGCTTATTGGGTAGCGGGGATGAGCAGTTCTTC. Combining the CDR3 with reference TRBV11-2 and TRBJ2-1 gives the whole variable domain EAGVAQSPRYKIIEKRQSVAFWCNPISGHATLYWYQQILGQGPKLLIQFQNNGVVDDSQLPKDRFSAERLKGVDSTLKIQPAKLEDSAVYLCASSLLGSGDEQFFGPGTRLTVL.

This clonotype was observed at least ten times. The rearrangement joins TRBV12-3 or TRBV12-4 to TRBJ2-1; 7 nucleotides align to TRBD1. CDR3 length: 14 residues. With 2 bases clipped from V and 9 bases from J, the junction kept 7 bases outside the gene matches. The DNA of the CDR3 is TGTGCCAGCAGTTTAAGCCAGGGGGACGGTGAGCAGTTCTTC. The encoded protein is CASSLSQGDGEQFF.

This chain joins TRBV5-1 and TRBJ2-6, with D perhaps being TRBD1 or TRBD2 (5 bases each). The CDR3 has 15 amino acids. The germline gives CDR1 SGHRS, CDR2 YFSETQ. The V gene lost 2 bases and the J gene lost 1 base, with 7 bases spanning the gap. The CDR3, as DNA: TGCGCCAGCAGCTTTGAGGGGTCTGGGGCCAACGTCCTGACTTTC. Translating gives CASSFEGSGANVLTF.

There are many counts of this clonotype. The chain couples TRBV18 to TRBJ2-1; 8 nucleotides align to TRBD1. Trimming cost V 4 bases and J 6 bases; bases outside gene matches: 8. Germline CDR1 reads KGHSH; CDR2 reads LQKENI. CDR3 length: 15 residues. This chain's CDR3 is CASSRTGQGVNEQFF. CDR3 nucleotides: TGTGCCAGCTCACGGACAGGGCAGGGGGTCAATGAGCAGTTCTTC.

This clonotype occurred many times. The chain recombines TRBV28 with TRBJ1-1; D gene uncertain. CDR1 MDHEN and CDR2 SYDVKM come from the germline V gene. There are 11 residues in the CDR3. Trimming shortened V by 6 bases and J by 7 bases, and 9 bases separated the two germline ends. The CDR3 reads CASRAALEAFF. The DNA for the CDR3 is TGTGCCAGCAGGGCCGCTCTTGAAGCTTTCTTT.

This clonotype was detected many times. A read error may be the cause here, since a much bigger clone is one base away. This rearrangement joins TRBV28 to TRBJ2-5; D is tentatively TRBD1 or TRBD2 (5 bases each). Trimming took 4 bases from V and 5 from J, leaving 23 bases between them. CDR3 length: 17 residues. Germline CDR1 MDHEN, CDR2 SYDVKM. Here the CDR3 reads CASSSGLFVGEGETQYF. CDR3 nucleotide sequence: TGTGCCAGCAGTTCCGGTCTCTTTGTGGGAGAGGGGGAGACCCAGTACTTC. Complete variable domain (other parts from reference TRBV28 and TRBJ2-5): DVKVTQSSRYLVKRTGEKVFLECVQDMDHENMFWYRQDPGLGLRLIYFSYDVKMKEKGDIPEGYSVSREKKERFSLILESASTNQTSMYLCASSSGLFVGEGETQYFGPGTRLLVL.

V and J are TRBV7-2 and TRBJ2-1, with TRBD2 matching over 11 bases. This CDR3 contains 15 residues. Germline loops: CDR1 SGHTA, CDR2 FQGNSA. With 7 bases clipped from V and 2 bases from J, the junction kept 4 bases outside the gene matches. As DNA, the CDR3 is TGTGCCAGCAACCTACTAGCGGGAGCCTACAATGAGCAGTTCTTC. This gives the protein CASNLLAGAYNEQFF.

There are many counts of this clonotype. The V call is TRBV3-1, the J call TRBJ2-2; D ambiguous. The CDR3 contains 16 residues. CDR1 is LGHDT, CDR2 YNNKEL, per germline (reference sequence). The V end was cut by 1 base, the J end by 1 base, with 10 bases between. CDR3 region: CASSQVYQKNTGELFF. CDR3 in DNA: TGTGCCAGCAGCCAAGTTTACCAGAAGAACACCGGGGAGCTGTTTTTT.

This clonotype has at least ten counts. The chain recombines TRBV29-1 with TRBJ2-1; 13 bases match TRBD2. Germline assignment: CDR1 SQVTM and CDR2 ANQGSEA. The CDR3 runs 15 residues. Germline trimming cut 5 bases from V and 0 bases from J; bases unmatched to any gene: 1. The CDR3 DNA is TGCAGCGTTAGGACTAGCGGGAGCTCCTACAATGAGCAGTTCTTC. It codes for CSVRTSGSSYNEQFF.

CDR3 loop: CASGLDRGRETQYF. CDR3 DNA: TGTGCCAGCGGCCTGGACAGGGGCCGCGAGACCCAGTACTTC. The chain has TRBV2 and TRBJ2-5; 9 nucleotides line up with TRBD1. This CDR3 has 14 residues. Germline V CDR1 and CDR2: SNHLY, FYNNEI. V shed 8 bases and J 5 bases; nucleotides not matched to a gene: 9.

This clonotype came up many times. This chain joins TRBV6-1 and TRBJ2-5, with D maybe TRBD1 (6 bases). V lost 5 bases and J 1 base, leaving 14 bases between the germline ends. Germline V CDR1 and CDR2: MNHNS, SASEGT. CDR3 length: 15 residues. The CDR3 is CASSYGTTLQETQYF. Here the CDR3 DNA reads TGTGCCAGCAGTTACGGGACAACTCTCCAAGAGACCCAGTACTTC.

This clonotype was seen ten or more times. The chain combines TRBV27 with TRBJ2-5; no clear D. V lost 2 bases and J 0 bases, leaving 10 bases between the germline ends. The CDR3 is 15 residues long. Germline V gene sequence: CDR1 MNHEY, CDR2 SMNVEV (reference sequence). CDR3 bases: TGTGCCAGCAGTTTAGCACTGACGTACCAAGAGACCCAGTACTTC. Translating gives CASSLALTYQETQYF.

This clonotype was recorded many times. This rearrangement joins TRBV10-2 to TRBJ1-5; D is uncertain. CDR3 length equals 13 residues. Looked up from germline, CDR1 is WSHSY and CDR2 is SAAADI. Trimming took 5 bases from V and 1 from J, leaving 6 bases between them. CDR3 in amino acids: CASSKNSNQPQHF. The CDR3 nucleotides read TGCGCCAGCAGTAAGAACAGCAATCAGCCCCAGCATTTT.

The J gene is TRBJ1-1, the V gene TRBV11-2; weak D call: TRBD1 (6 bases). CDR1 and CDR2 (germline): SGHAT, FQNNGV. The V end lost 4 bases, the J end lost 7 bases, and 22 bases lay between the germline ends. The CDR3 extends over 16 amino acids. In DNA form, the CDR3 reads TGTGCCAGCAGCTCCATAGCGGGGGGGCATCGAAATGAAGCTTTCTTT. Its translation is CASSSIAGGHRNEAFF. The full variable domain, completed using reference TRBV11-2 and TRBJ1-1, is EAGVAQSPRYKIIEKRQSVAFWCNPISGHATLYWYQQILGQGPKLLIQFQNNGVVDDSQLPKDRFSAERLKGVDSTLKIQPAKLEDSAVYLCASSSIAGGHRNEAFFGQGTRLTVV.

This rearrangement joins TRBV28 to TRBJ1-5; no firm D call. The CDR3 is made up of 18 amino acids. V dropped 4 bases and J dropped 0 bases, with 19 bases sitting between them. Germline V gene lookup returns CDR1 MDHEN and CDR2 SYDVKM. The CDR3 protein is CASSSTIWVTLSNQPQHF. CDR3 nucleotide sequence: TGTGCCAGCAGTTCTACGATCTGGGTAACCCTTAGCAATCAGCCCCAGCATTTT.

This clonotype appeared many times. The V call is TRBV18, the J call TRBJ1-5; D unresolved. Trimming pared 8 bases from V and 0 bases from J, leaving 5 bases between. Germline lookup yields CDR1 KGHSH and CDR2 LQKENI. This CDR3 region has 12 residues. CDR3 residues: CASGDSNQPQHF. The CDR3 DNA sequence: TGTGCCAGCGGAGATAGCAATCAGCCCCAGCATTTT.

This clonotype was detected ten times or more. The V and J genes are TRBV12-3 or TRBV12-4 and TRBJ2-7; D is possibly TRBD1 (7 bases). CDR3 size: 15 residues. V was clipped by 5 bases and J by 5 bases, with 19 bases between them. CDR3 loop: CASSPLSRGEHEQYF. The CDR3, as DNA: TGTGCCAGCAGTCCCCTCTCCAGGGGGGAACACGAGCAGTACTTC.

In this sample, this clonotype turned up many times. The chain combines TRBV7-9 with TRBJ2-7; 8 nucleotides agree with TRBD2. The V gene end was trimmed by 4 bases and the J gene end by 3 bases; junction bases not matched to a gene: 8. The CDR3 sequence is 15 residues long. The germline V gene has CDR1 SEHNR and CDR2 FQNEAQ (reference sequence). The CDR3 sequence is CASSSPGLVIYEQYF. CDR3 DNA sequence: TGTGCCAGCAGCTCGCCGGGACTAGTAATCTACGAGCAGTACTTC.

About this clonotype itself: One end of the junction does not line up with germline, which may come from a read error. The chain couples TRBV10-1 to TRBJ2-7, with D perhaps TRBD1 (5 bases). This CDR3 comprises 15 residues. Per germline, CDR1 WNHNN and CDR2 SYGVQD (reference sequence). The CDR3 region is CASSDVGQASYEQYF. The DNA for the CDR3 is TGTGCCAGCAGCGACGTGGGGCAGGCCTCCTACGAGCAGTACTTC.

This clonotype was found many times. This chain uses TRBV9 with TRBJ2-1; perhaps TRBD2 as D (5 bases). V lost 0 bases to trimming and J lost 7 bases, with 14 bases between them. The V gene's germline CDR1 is SGDLS and CDR2 YYNGEE. The CDR3 covers 15 residues. CDR3 sequence: CASSVGAAPGNEQFF. DNA for the CDR3: TGTGCCAGCAGCGTAGGGGCGGCGCCGGGGAATGAGCAGTTCTTC.

This clonotype was counted many times. The rearrangement joins TRBV6-1 to TRBJ2-1; D is perhaps TRBD1 or TRBD2 (6 bases each). The germline CDR1 and CDR2 sequences are MNHNS and SASEGT. Trimming cost V 5 bases and J 5 bases, with 13 bases left between them. The CDR3 length is 14 residues. The CDR3 here is CASSLGGGDNEQFF. The CDR3 DNA reads TGTGCCAGCAGTCTCGGGGGCGGGGACAATGAGCAGTTCTTC.

This clonotype turned up a few times. This may come from a read error, since a much larger clone is one base off. J is TRBJ1-6 and V is TRBV6-2 or TRBV6-3; no definite D call. From germline, CDR1 is MNHEY and CDR2 SVGEGT. Deletions cut 3 bases from V and 11 bases from J, with 17 bases between. CDR3 size: 15 residues. CDR3 DNA sequence: TGTGCCAGCAGTTATCGGCGGAGCGTGATGACACCCCTCCACTTT. Its translation is CASSYRRSVMTPLHF.

In its sample, this clonotype was seen many times. The chain links TRBV5-1 to TRBJ2-1, with TRBD2 identical over 7 bases. Germline-derived CDR1 and CDR2 are SGHRS and YFSETQ. The CDR3 extends over 12 amino acids. The V gene end was trimmed by 4 bases and the J gene end by 9 bases; junction bases not matched to a gene: 4. DNA for the CDR3: TGCGCCAGCAGCGGGAGGGCCCCTGAGCAGTTCTTC. It encodes CASSGRAPEQFF.

This clonotype is a singleton in its sample. This chain connects TRBV3-1 to TRBJ2-1; D is possibly TRBD2 (5 bases). Germline V gene sequence: CDR1 LGHDT, CDR2 YNNKEL (reference sequence). The CDR3 totals 16 residues. V lost 5 bases to trimming and J lost 7 bases, with 21 bases between them. The CDR3 loop is CASSTRGAVNGNEQFF. CDR3 DNA: TGTGCCAGCAGCACTCGGGGAGCGGTTAACGGGAATGAGCAGTTCTTC.

This clonotype appeared many times. The chain recombines TRBV5-1 with TRBJ2-2, with 11 bases identical to TRBD2. CDR3 size: 17 residues. The ends lost 4 bases at V and 0 bases at J; junction bases unmatched: 5. CDR1 and CDR2 from the germline V gene are SGHRS and YFSETQ. The CDR3 sequence: CASSPGLAGANTGELFF. CDR3 coding DNA: TGCGCCAGCAGCCCAGGACTAGCGGGCGCGAACACCGGGGAGCTGTTTTTT.

This clonotype appeared many times. The rearrangement links TRBV13 to TRBJ2-3; the D call may be TRBD1 or TRBD2 (5 bases each). Trimming left V 1 base short and J 0 bases short, with 11 bases between. From germline, CDR1 is PRHDT and CDR2 FYEKMQ (reference sequence). There are 16 residues in the CDR3. This CDR3 is CASSLVRGSSTDTQYF. The CDR3 coding sequence is TGTGCCAGCAGCTTAGTGAGGGGTTCTAGCACAGATACGCAGTATTTT.

This clonotype appeared many times. V gene TRBV3-1 combines with J gene TRBJ2-2, with 7 bases that match TRBD1. Germline CDR1 is LGHDT and CDR2 is YNNKEL (reference sequence). This CDR3 comprises 14 residues. V trimming: 9 bases; J trimming: 7 bases; junction bases outside the gene matches: 11. Written as DNA, the CDR3 is TGTGCCAGTAAACACCGGGACAGATACGGGGAGCTGTTTTTT. Translation: CASKHRDRYGELFF.

This clonotype was recorded at least ten times. The chain couples TRBV28 to TRBJ2-4, with TRBD1 matching 9 bases. V gave up 2 bases and J gave up 8 bases; unmatched junction bases: 7. This CDR3 comprises 15 residues. Germline V CDR1 and CDR2: MDHEN, SYDVKM. The CDR3 DNA reads TGTGCCAGCAGTTTAGCCTACAGGGGGCGTGACATTCAGTACTTC. The encoded protein is CASSLAYRGRDIQYF. Together with reference TRBV28 and TRBJ2-4, the CDR3 gives the full variable domain: DVKVTQSSRYLVKRTGEKVFLECVQDMDHENMFWYRQDPGLGLRLIYFSYDVKMKEKGDIPEGYSVSREKKERFSLILESASTNQTSMYLCASSLAYRGRDIQYFGAGTRLSVL.